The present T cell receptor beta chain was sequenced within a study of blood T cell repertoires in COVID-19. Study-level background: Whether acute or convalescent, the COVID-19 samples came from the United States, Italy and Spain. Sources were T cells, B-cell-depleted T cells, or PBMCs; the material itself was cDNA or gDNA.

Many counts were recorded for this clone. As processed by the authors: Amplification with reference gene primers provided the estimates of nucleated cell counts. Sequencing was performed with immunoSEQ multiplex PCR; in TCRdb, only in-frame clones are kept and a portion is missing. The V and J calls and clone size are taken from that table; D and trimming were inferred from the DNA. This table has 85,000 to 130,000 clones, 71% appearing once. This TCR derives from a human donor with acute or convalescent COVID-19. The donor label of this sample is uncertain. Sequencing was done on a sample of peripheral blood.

DNA of the CDR3: TGTGCCAGTAGTATGGGGGGAGGGAGCACTGAAGCTTTCTTT. Translating it yields CASSMGGGSTEAFF. This chain joins TRBV19 and TRBJ1-1, with a possible D match to TRBD1 (5 bases). Germline loops: CDR1 LNHDA, CDR2 SQIVND (reference sequence). The CDR3 extends over 14 amino acids. The V gene lost 3 bases and the J gene lost 4 bases, with 12 bases spanning the gap.